These T cell receptor beta chains were read from a single sample in a study of T cells expressing NK-cell markers. TCRdb reprocessed the 5' RACE reads; each CDR3 protein has one entry and no DNA is given. The ten top clones account for 1.4%, within a sample of about 460,000 distinct CDR3 sequences. The sequenced sample consisted of blood T cells: a sorted CD56 or NKG2C T cell subset, CD4+ or CD8+ T cells, or bulk PBMC T cells (not recorded which). Receptors originate from a woman between 45 and 60 years old in good health. Each CDR3 is given with its conserved first and last residue.

J | V | CDR3
TRBJ1-2 | TRBV3-1 | CASSHERGEAYYGYTF
TRBJ2-7 | TRBV28 | CASSLTAGVSYEQYF
TRBJ2-1 | TRBV3-1 | CASRKGTGTYNEQFF
TRBJ1-5 | TRBV9 | CASSPDGFSNQPQHF
TRBJ2-1 | TRBV4-1 | CASSHPTGGGWNEQFF
TRBJ2-1 | TRBV11-2 | CASSSGLAGVGEQFF
TRBJ2-2 | TRBV6-5 | CASRSIGWATGELFF
TRBJ1-6 | TRBV5-1 | CASSETAQNSPLHF
TRBJ2-5 | TRBV7-6 | CASSQRERETQYF
TRBJ2-2 | TRBV12-3/TRBV12-4 | CASSSGREVTGELFF
TRBJ1-1 | TRBV25-1 | CASSELGALGTEAFF
TRBJ2-7 | TRBV29-1 | CSVGWAPYEQYF
TRBJ1-1 | TRBV5-5 | CASSFLAEAFF
TRBJ2-2 | TRBV19 | CASANPGQVKVGELFF
TRBJ2-3 | TRBV20-1 | CSAGRPSTDTQYF
TRBJ2-1 | TRBV3-1 | CASSHWDPNEQFF
TRBJ1-3 | TRBV5-1 | CASSPGTGNTIYF
TRBJ1-2 | TRBV12-3/TRBV12-4 | CASSLDWVGGYTF
TRBJ1-4 | TRBV6-5 | CASRPGQTVKKLFF
TRBJ2-3 | TRBV29-1 | CSVEEGGVMDTQYF
TRBJ2-1 | TRBV4-2 | CASSHSLADSYNEQFF
TRBJ2-5 | TRBV11-2 | CASSFLLETQYF
TRBJ2-5 | TRBV11-2 | CASSLNRVETQYF
TRBJ2-7 | TRBV20-1 | CSAVPGQRPSEQYF
TRBJ2-3 | TRBV6-1 | CASSERGRAWYF
TRBJ1-5 | TRBV12-3/TRBV12-4 | CASSSPGVNQPQHF
TRBJ2-1 | TRBV5-6 | CASSLAGGRPNEQFF
TRBJ1-2 | TRBV6-2/TRBV6-3 | CASAGVGTYGYTF
TRBJ1-2 | TRBV29-1 | CSVSPRAPGGYTF
TRBJ1-3 | TRBV7-9 | CASSLEAGGGNTIYF
TRBJ2-7 | TRBV3-1 | CASSQGHRLYEQYF
TRBJ2-1 | TRBV12-3/TRBV12-4 | CASSLAVGKLAGGYNEQFF
TRBJ2-5 | TRBV4-1 | CASSPPNRQETQYF
TRBJ2-2 | TRBV28 | CASSPLAESTGELFF
TRBJ1-1 | TRBV11-2 | CASRPRPWGWVGDTEAFF
TRBJ2-7 | TRBV2 | CASSDSEDSAYEQYF
TRBJ2-2 | TRBV12-3/TRBV12-4 | CASSFPSGSYTGELFF
TRBJ2-3 | TRBV5-1 | CASSPRRASGTDTQYF
TRBJ1-5 | TRBV6-5 | CASREGISNQPQHF
TRBJ2-1 | TRBV20-1 | CSARNLGTIPNEQFF
TRBJ2-1 | TRBV12-5 | CASGFAGGRPSYNEQFF
TRBJ2-1 | TRBV30 | CAWSVLGGLASYNEQFF